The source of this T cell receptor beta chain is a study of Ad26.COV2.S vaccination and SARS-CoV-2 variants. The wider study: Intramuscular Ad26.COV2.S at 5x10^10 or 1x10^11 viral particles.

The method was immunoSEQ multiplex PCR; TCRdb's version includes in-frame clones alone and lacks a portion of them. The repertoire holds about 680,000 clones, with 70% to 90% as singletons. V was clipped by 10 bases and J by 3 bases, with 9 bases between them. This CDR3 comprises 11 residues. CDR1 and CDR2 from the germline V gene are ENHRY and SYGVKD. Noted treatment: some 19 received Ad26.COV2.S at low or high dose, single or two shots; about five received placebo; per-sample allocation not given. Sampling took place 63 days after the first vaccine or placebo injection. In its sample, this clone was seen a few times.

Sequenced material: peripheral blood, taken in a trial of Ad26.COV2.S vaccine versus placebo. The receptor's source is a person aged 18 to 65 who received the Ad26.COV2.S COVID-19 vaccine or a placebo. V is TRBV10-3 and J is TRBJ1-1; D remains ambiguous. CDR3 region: CATTGHTEAFF. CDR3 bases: TGTGCCACTACCGGCCACACTGAAGCTTTCTTT.